The 30 T cell receptor beta chains listed next were all sequenced from one sample in a study of Graves' ophthalmopathy and Graves' hyperthyroidism. Amplification of TCR beta CDR3 regions used RNA transcripts. The workflow started with a first-round RT-PCR run with HTBI primers and then moved on to a second-round multiplex PCR. TCRdb used MiXCR to reprocess the multiplex PCR reads, holding one entry per CDR3 protein. The sample consists of around 1,000,000 distinct CDR3 sequences, 35% to 45% of them appearing once. Sequenced: peripheral blood or thyroid tissue (not recorded which). The origin of the receptors is an adult man with Graves' hyperthyroidism.

This clonotype has only a few counts. The chain combines TRBV10-3 with TRBJ1-4, with a tentative D call TRBD1 (5 bases). The germline gives CDR1 ENHRY, CDR2 SYGVKD. V lost 0 bases and J lost 0, with 14 bases in between. This CDR3 contains 18 residues. The CDR3 DNA reads as TGTGCCATCAGTGAGTCGAAAAGCCAGGGAGCAACTAATGAAAAACTGTTTTTT. This sequence encodes CAISESKSQGATNEKLFF.

This clonotype was detected many times. V usage is TRBV5-5 and J usage is TRBJ2-7; D not certain. There are 16 residues in the CDR3. Germline values: CDR1 SGHKS, CDR2 YYEKEE (reference sequence). V gave up 4 bases and J gave up 1 base, with 18 bases separating them. The CDR3 reads CASSQTPAVRSYEQYF. CDR3 DNA: TGTGCCAGCAGCCAAACCCCAGCCGTCCGATCCTACGAGCAGTACTTC.

The sample holds a few counts of this clonotype. The chain links TRBV12-3 or TRBV12-4 to TRBJ2-7; 11 bases match TRBD2. The CDR3 has 16 residues. Unmatched junction bases numbered 8, after V lost 5 bases and J lost 2 bases. The CDR3 DNA reads as TGTGCCAGCAGTCGTCTACTAGCGGGGGCCGCCTACGAGCAGTACTTC. Its translation: CASSRLLAGAAYEQYF.

The CDR3 region has the DNA TGTGCCAGTAGTGTGGGACAGACTAGCAATCAGCCCCAGCATTTT. This translates into CASSVGQTSNQPQHF. This chain connects TRBV19 to TRBJ1-5, with TRBD1 identical over 7 bases. After removal of 5 bases from V and 0 bases from J, the junction contained 4 bases not matched to a gene. Germline V gene sequence: CDR1 LNHDA, CDR2 SQIVND (reference sequence). CDR3 length: 15 residues.

This clonotype came up many times. This chain uses TRBV19 with TRBJ2-2; 7 bases agree with TRBD2. The CDR3 runs 14 residues. Looked up from germline, CDR1 is LNHDA and CDR2 is SQIVND (reference sequence). V lost 5 bases to trimming and J lost 4 bases; unmatched junction nucleotides: 4. CDR3 loop: CASSSLALTGELFF. Written as DNA, the CDR3 is TGTGCCAGTAGTTCACTAGCGCTCACCGGGGAGCTGTTTTTT.

V is TRBV29-1 and J is TRBJ1-2; 7 positions agree with TRBD1. V was clipped by 6 bases and J by 2 bases; unmatched bases: 6. CDR1 is SQVTM, CDR2 ANQGSEA, per germline. CDR3 size: 13 residues. CDR3 in amino acids: CSVSTGENYGYTF. CDR3 nucleotide sequence: TGCAGCGTCTCCACAGGGGAAAACTATGGCTACACCTTC. Together with reference TRBV29-1 and TRBJ1-2, the CDR3 gives the full variable domain: SAVISQKPSRDICQRGTSLTIQCQVDSQVTMMFWYRQQPGQSLTLIATANQGSEATYESGFVIDKFPISRPNLTFSTLTVSNMSPEDSSIYLCSVSTGENYGYTFGSGTRLTVV.

This clonotype was counted many times. J is TRBJ1-1 and V is TRBV12-3 or TRBV12-4; D not resolved. CDR3 length: 14 residues. Trimming cost V 8 bases and J 0 bases, with 13 bases left between them. CDR3 coding DNA: TGTGCCAGCCGTCGGGATTTTATGAACACTGAAGCTTTCTTT. Amino acid sequence: CASRRDFMNTEAFF.

This chain links TRBV10-3 with TRBJ2-5; possible D gene TRBD2, 5 bases. Germline V CDR1 and CDR2: ENHRY, SYGVKD. V was shortened by 6 bases and J by 4 bases, with 9 bases between the two germline ends. This CDR3 is 12 amino acids long. This CDR3 is CAIRGRRETQYF. CDR3 DNA: TGTGCCATCAGGGGGAGACGAGAGACCCAGTACTTC.

This chain connects TRBV7-2 to TRBJ2-7, with D tentatively TRBD2 (5 bases). With 5 bases removed from V and 2 bases from J, the gap between germline ends came to 16 bases. The germline V gene encodes CDR1 SGHTA and CDR2 FQGNSA. The CDR3 runs to 15 residues. The CDR3 loop is CASSRPGWGTYEQYF. CDR3 nucleotide sequence: TGTGCCAGCAGCCGCCCGGGGTGGGGTACCTACGAGCAGTACTTC.

This clonotype was seen once. This rearrangement joins TRBV11-2 to TRBJ1-5; possibly TRBD1 for D (5 bases). CDR3 length: 14 amino acids. Germline assignment: CDR1 SGHAT and CDR2 FQNNGV. The V end lost 5 bases, the J end lost 4 bases, and 12 bases lay between the germline ends. The CDR3 reads CASSPWGTNQPQHF. The DNA for the CDR3 is TGTGCCAGCAGCCCATGGGGCACAAATCAGCCCCAGCATTTT.

This clonotype showed up many times. This chain uses TRBV7-9 with TRBJ2-7; D is unresolved. Trimming removed 4 bases at V and 7 bases at J, with 5 bases between. The CDR3 loop spans 10 amino acids. Per germline, CDR1 SEHNR and CDR2 FQNEAQ (reference sequence). The CDR3 DNA sequence: TGTGCCAGCAGCTCGACAGAGCAGTACTTC. Translated: CASSSTEQYF.

The chain links TRBV4-3 to TRBJ2-2; 9 bases are a match to TRBD2. The length of the CDR3 is 17 residues. From germline, CDR1 is LGHNA and CDR2 YSLEER. With V trimmed by 4 bases and J by 1 base, 7 bases remained unmatched. The CDR3 nucleotides read TGCGCCAGCAGCCCTGACAGCGGGAGGTGGAACACCGGGGAGCTGTTTTTT. Translated: CASSPDSGRWNTGELFF.

This clonotype was picked up many times. The gene calls are TRBV7-2 and TRBJ2-7; 7 bases map to TRBD1. This CDR3 has 13 amino acids. With V trimmed by 5 bases and J by 5 bases, 6 bases remained unmatched. CDR1 is SGHTA and CDR2 is FQGNSA in the germline V gene. CDR3 region: CASSQGQRHEQYF. DNA for the CDR3: TGTGCCAGCAGCCAGGGACAGAGGCACGAGCAGTACTTC.

The chain recombines TRBV15 with TRBJ1-4, with TRBD1 identical over 10 bases. Germline V CDR1 and CDR2: LNHNV, YYDKDF (reference sequence). With V trimmed by 1 base and J by 6 bases, 5 bases remained unmatched. The CDR3 loop spans 16 amino acids. The CDR3 nucleotides read TGTGCCACCAGCAGAGTTTCCGGGACAGGGGATGAAAAACTGTTTTTT. Translated, it gives CATSRVSGTGDEKLFF.

The genes are TRBV24-1 and TRBJ2-3; D not resolved. Trimming took 7 bases from V and 2 from J, leaving 9 bases between them. This CDR3 contains 13 residues. Germline CDR1 KGHDR, CDR2 SFDVKD. The CDR3, as DNA: TGTGCCACCAGCGTTGGAGCCACAGATACGCAGTATTTT. It translates to CATSVGATDTQYF.

This rearrangement joins TRBV10-2 to TRBJ1-4; D gene uncertain. The V and J ends lost 2 bases and 0 bases respectively, with 7 bases between them. The CDR3 runs 15 residues. CDR1 WSHSY and CDR2 SAAADI come from the germline V gene. The chain's CDR3 is CASSETDATNEKLFF. The CDR3 region has the DNA TGCGCCAGCAGTGAGACGGACGCAACTAATGAAAAACTGTTTTTT.

The CDR3 region has the DNA TGTGCCAGCAGTTTCTCCGGACACTTTACGCGTTCCGCCCAGCATTTT. It translates to CASSFSGHFTRSAQHF. The V call is TRBV12-3 or TRBV12-4, the J call TRBJ1-5; tentatively, D is TRBD1 (5 bases). The CDR3 extends over 16 amino acids. V lost 3 bases, J lost 11 bases, and 23 bases lay in between.

This clonotype was recorded at least ten times. The chain combines TRBV7-8 with TRBJ1-5, with 9 bases that match TRBD1. Per germline, CDR1 SGHVS and CDR2 FQNEAQ. The trim removed 6 bases at V and 7 bases at J, leaving 10 bases unmatched. The CDR3 loop spans 15 amino acids. The DNA of the CDR3 is TGTGCCAGCAGTTTACAGGGGGCGGGGGAGCAGCCCCAGCATTTT. Protein product: CASSLQGAGEQPQHF.

V usage is TRBV10-3 and J usage is TRBJ1-1; tentative D call: TRBD1 (6 bases). CDR1 ENHRY and CDR2 SYGVKD come from the germline V gene. This CDR3 region has 12 residues. V was pared by 5 bases and J by 11 bases, with 15 bases between. CDR3 sequence: CAISSRGLDAFF. In DNA form, the CDR3 reads TGTGCCATCAGTTCCCGGGGGCTGGATGCTTTCTTT.

CDR3 DNA: TGTGCCTGGGCCCCGGGACAGGGTAGCGACGGCTACACCTTC. It translates to CAWAPGQGSDGYTF. The V call is TRBV15, the J call TRBJ1-2, with TRBD1 matching over 9 bases. Trimming at V came to 11 bases and at J to 8 bases, leaving 15 bases not matched to a gene. The germline V gene has CDR1 LNHNV and CDR2 YYDKDF (reference sequence). CDR3 length equals 14 residues. Variable domain in full (rest from reference TRBV15 and TRBJ1-2): DAMVIQNPRYQVTQFGKPVTLSCSQTLNHNVMYWYQQKSSQAPKLLFHYYDKDFNNEADTPDNFQSRRPNTSFCFLDIRSPGLGDTAMYLCAWAPGQGSDGYTFGSGTRLTVV.

This sequence joins TRBV7-2 and TRBJ1-1; D is unclear. CDR1 is SGHTA and CDR2 is FQGNSA in the germline V gene. Trimming cost V 1 base and J 7 bases, with 7 bases left between them. The CDR3 runs to 12 residues. In nucleotides, the CDR3 is TGTGCCAGCAGCTTAGTACGGGATGAAGCTTTCTTT. The encoded protein is CASSLVRDEAFF.

Ten or more counts support this clonotype. This sequence joins TRBV29-1 and TRBJ2-7; D may be TRBD2 (6 bases). The CDR3 consists of 12 residues. Per the germline V gene, CDR1 is SQVTM and CDR2 is ANQGSEA. V was shortened by 4 bases and J by 4 bases, with 11 bases between the two germline ends. This CDR3 is CSVGQRAYEQYF. The CDR3 bases are TGCAGCGTTGGGCAGCGGGCTTACGAGCAGTACTTC.

This clonotype was recorded at least ten times. The V call is TRBV10-3, the J call TRBJ1-2; 8 nucleotides line up with TRBD1. The CDR3 spans 16 residues. Trimming removed 6 bases from V and 2 bases from J; junction bases left unmatched: 11. CDR1 and CDR2 (germline): ENHRY, SYGVKD. As DNA, the CDR3 is TGTGCCATCAGCGAAGCGGACAGGGAATCGAACTATGGCTACACCTTC. As protein: CAISEADRESNYGYTF.

The chain couples TRBV7-8 to TRBJ2-6; 9 nucleotides match TRBD1. The CDR3 loop spans 17 amino acids. Trimming at V came to 4 bases and at J to 0 bases, leaving 4 bases not matched to a gene. The germline V gene encodes CDR1 SGHVS and CDR2 FQNEAQ. The CDR3 protein is CASSSDRGFSGANVLTF. The DNA of the CDR3 is TGTGCCAGCAGCTCGGACAGGGGCTTCTCTGGGGCCAACGTCCTGACTTTC. Looking up the rest from reference TRBV7-8 and TRBJ2-6 gives the full variable domain: GAGVSQSPRYKVAKRGQDVALRCDPISGHVSLFWYQQALGQGPEFLTYFQNEAQLDKSGLPSDRFFAERPEGSVSTLKIQRTQQEDSAVYLCASSSDRGFSGANVLTFGAGSRLTVL.

This chain uses TRBV7-7 with TRBJ2-2; D is uncertain. Trimming pared 0 bases from V and 11 bases from J, leaving 10 bases between. Germline V CDR1 and CDR2: SSHAT, FNYEAQ (reference sequence). This CDR3 region has 13 residues. The chain's CDR3 is CASSLAGPIELFF. The CDR3 DNA reads as TGTGCCAGCAGCTTAGCGGGTCCGATAGAGCTGTTTTTT. The full variable domain, its missing parts supplied by reference TRBV7-7 and TRBJ2-2, is GAGVSQSPRYKVTKRGQDVTLRCDPISSHATLYWYQQALGQGPEFLTYFNYEAQPDKSGLPSDRFSAERPEGSISTLTIQRTEQRDSAMYRCASSLAGPIELFFGEGSRLTVL.

This clonotype was detected many times. This rearrangement joins TRBV7-8 to TRBJ1-2; D gene unclear. The V end lost 1 base, the J end lost 5 bases, and 17 bases lay between the germline ends. Looked up from germline, CDR1 is SGHVS and CDR2 is FQNEAQ. This CDR3 spans 16 amino acids. This CDR3 is CASSLEVATQSYGYTF. CDR3 nucleotide sequence: TGTGCCAGCAGCTTAGAAGTCGCCACGCAATCATATGGCTACACCTTC.

The V call is TRBV29-1, the J call TRBJ2-5; 9 nucleotides match TRBD1. With the DNA end fitting TRBJ2-7 better, the J assignment may be wrong. The CDR3 is made up of 13 amino acids. Germline CDR1 reads SQVTM; CDR2 reads ANQGSEA. The CDR3 DNA follows: TGCAGCGTTGGGATAGGGACAGGGCGCGAGCAGTACTTC. Translated, it gives CSVGIGTGREQYF.

The sample holds many counts of this clonotype. V is TRBV19 and J is TRBJ1-1; 8 positions match TRBD1. The V gene's germline CDR1 is LNHDA and CDR2 SQIVND (reference sequence). Trimming cost V 3 bases and J 0 bases; bases outside gene matches: 6. This CDR3 is built from 16 residues. CDR3 loop: CASSMDRDTVNTEAFF. CDR3 sequence (DNA): TGTGCCAGTAGTATGGACAGGGATACCGTGAACACTGAAGCTTTCTTT. The variable domain in full, with the rest retrieved from reference TRBV19 and TRBJ1-1, is DGGITQSPKYLFRKEGQNVTLSCEQNLNHDAMYWYRQDPGQGLRLIYYSQIVNDFQKGDIAEGYSVSREKKESFPLTVTSAQKNPTAFYLCASSMDRDTVNTEAFFGQGTRLTVV.

This clonotype was detected many times. CDR3 amino acids: CASRTMGSGANVLTF. Here the CDR3 DNA reads TGTGCCAGTAGGACTATGGGCTCTGGGGCCAACGTCCTGACTTTC. The V gene is TRBV19, the J gene TRBJ2-6; D might be TRBD2 (5 bases). CDR1 LNHDA and CDR2 SQIVND come from the germline V gene (reference sequence). V lost 6 bases, J lost 0 bases, and 9 bases lay in between. The CDR3 is 15 residues long.

This clonotype was counted at least ten times. This CDR3 is CAISESTPGPSGYTF. CDR3 coding DNA: TGTGCCATCAGTGAGTCGACTCCGGGGCCGTCGGGCTACACCTTC. The V gene is TRBV10-3, the J gene TRBJ1-2; perhaps TRBD1 as D (5 bases). In germline, CDR1 is ENHRY, CDR2 SYGVKD. This CDR3 contains 15 residues. V lost 0 bases and J 8 bases, leaving 16 bases between the germline ends.